This T cell receptor (beta chain) was profiled in a study of blood T cell repertoires in COVID-19. About the study: Acute-phase and convalescent COVID-19 samples originated in the United States, Italy and Spain. Sources were T cells, B-cell-depleted T cells, or PBMCs; the material itself was cDNA or gDNA.

The CDR3 runs 11 residues. V lost 3 bases, J lost 4 bases, and 3 bases lay in between. Germline V gene data show CDR1 as LGHDT and CDR2 as YNNKEL (reference sequence). Per the original data handling: Amplification with reference gene primers provided the estimates of nucleated cell counts. Sequencing used immunoSEQ multiplex PCR; TCRdb keeps in-frame clones, though not all of them. V, J and clone size are those of that table, while D and trimming were read from the DNA. In the table there are roughly 140,000 clones, about 86% of which are singletons. For this clone: The sample carries other DNA sequences with the same CDR3.

The sequenced sample consisted of peripheral blood. V usage is TRBV3-1 (or the pseudogene TRBV3-2) and J usage is TRBJ2-5; D not certain. This clonotype was sampled from a human donor in a cohort sampled during active COVID-19. The CDR3 loop is CASSHLETQYF. For the CDR3, the DNA is TGTGCCAGCAGCCATCTAGAGACCCAGTACTTC.